This is a list of T cell receptor beta chains from one sample in a study of T-cell reconstitution after alpha-beta-depleted transplantation in children. TCRdb itself ran the PCR reads through MiXCR, one entry per CDR3 protein. The profile covers over 200,000 distinct CDR3 sequences, with under 13% appearing a single time and under 30% taken by the ten largest. The material sequenced was PBMCs, taken before TCRalphabeta/CD19-depleted stem cell transplant. The source is a child under two years old with acute myeloid leukemia, due to receive a stem cell transplant. The CDR3 runs from the conserved cysteine through the conserved F or W. The order of the fields is clone size, D gene, V gene, J gene, CDR3 DNA, CDR3 protein. The D gene is left open where the match is weak. A row's size may be missing; if present it is once, few, many or a size class.

>many|.|TRBV12-3/TRBV12-4|TRBJ1-3
TGTGCCAGCAGTTTAGCGCCCGAAGGTGGAAACACCATATATTTT
CASSLAPEGGNTIYF
>many|TRBD1|TRBV20-1|TRBJ1-2
TGCAGTGCTAGAGATGGGCCCACAGGGGGCGGCCACACCTTC
CSARDGPTGGGHTF
>many|.|TRBV5-1|TRBJ2-3
TGCGCCAGCAGAACAGACAGATTTTCAGTAGATACGCAGTATTTT
CASRTDRFSVDTQYF
>many|.|TRBV4-2|TRBJ2-5
TGTGCCAGCAGCCAAGTATCGAGCACCCAAGAGACCCAGTACTTC
CASSQVSSTQETQYF
>once|.|TRBV7-9|TRBJ2-2
TGTTCCAGCAGCTTAAGACCCGGGGAGCTGTTTTTT
CSSSLRPGELFF
>many|.|TRBV5-1|TRBJ1-2
TGCGCCAGCAGCTTGGCCTTAGCATCGAACTATGGCTACACCTTC
CASSLALASNYGYTF
>many|.|TRBV7-2|TRBJ2-2
TGTGCCAGCAGCTTAATCGGCACCGGGGAGCTGTTTTTT
CASSLIGTGELFF
>few|TRBD1|TRBV30|TRBJ1-2
TGTGCCTGGAGCCCCCAGGGGGAAGGCAACTATGGCTACACCTTC
CAWSPQGEGNYGYTF
>few|TRBD2|TRBV7-2|TRBJ2-7
TGTGCCAGCAGCTTAGCGATAGCGGGACGCTACGAGCAGTACTTC
CASSLAIAGRYEQYF
>.|TRBD2|TRBV6-5|TRBJ2-5
TGTGCCAGCAGTTACTCAACTAGCGGTAGAGGGTACTTC
CASSYSTSGRGYF
>many|.|TRBV28|TRBJ1-1
TGTGCCAGCAGTTATTCACAGAACACTGAAGCTTTCTTT
CASSYSQNTEAFF
>many|TRBD1|TRBV29-1|TRBJ1-2
TGCAGCGTTGAACGGACAGGGTTTGGCTACACCTTC
CSVERTGFGYTF
>many|.|TRBV3-1|TRBJ1-1
TGTGCCAGCAGACCCTCGGGACGCCCCATGTGGAGAGCTTTCTTT
CASRPSGRPMWRAFF
>many|TRBD2|TRBV6-5|TRBJ2-2
TGTGCCAGCAGTTACTCCCTAGCGGGAGAAACCGGGGAGCTGTTTTTT
CASSYSLAGETGELFF
>many|.|TRBV4-3|TRBJ1-1
TGCGCCAGCAGCCAAGCTAGAGGACAAATGAACACTGAAGCTTTCTTT
CASSQARGQMNTEAFF
>many|TRBD1|TRBV12-3/TRBV12-4|TRBJ1-6
TGTGCCAGCAGTTTAGGGGACAGAAATTCACCCCTCCACTTT
CASSLGDRNSPLHF
>many|.|TRBV20-1|TRBJ1-5
TGCAGTGCTAGTTCCAGGGGCAGCAATCAGCCCCAGCATTTT
CSASSRGSNQPQHF